This T cell receptor beta chain was sequenced during a study of T cell responses to AZD1222 COVID-19 vaccine. Whole-study findings and limits: Across spike, vaccine-associated CD4 TCRs were found, dominant at 160-218 and 743-854. Unmutated variant regions reportedly attract nearly half of all spike-specific TCRs.

A note on this clone: Its antigen is not identified.

This table comes from immunoSEQ multiplex PCR, and its TCRdb copy is limited to in-frame clones, with some not included. The repertoire holds about 120,000 clones, approximately 90% seen once, with more than 1.5% in the top ten. Germline V CDR1 and CDR2: SGDLS, YYNGEE. This CDR3 is built from 17 residues. V was clipped by 2 bases and J by 4 bases, with 19 bases between them. The chain employs TRBV9 and TRBJ2-1; D not resolved. The receptor's source is an adult who received the AZD1222 COVID-19 vaccine. This specimen was peripheral blood, taken 28 days after the second AZD1222 dose. CDR3 protein: CASSVNVVALSYNEQFF. The CDR3 DNA reads TGTGCCAGCAGCGTTAACGTAGTAGCCTTGTCATACAATGAGCAGTTCTTC.